This TCR beta chain was retrieved from a study of OX40 agonist ivuxolimab in advanced cancers. A note on the overall study: Ivuxolimab was an agonistic, fully human IgG2 monoclonal antibody directed against OX40 (CD134), a costimulatory receptor. The purpose of peripheral TCRbeta sequencing was to test whether ivuxolimab changed TCR sequence diversity and led to clonal T-cell expansion. The dose-escalation cohort was about 86% male with a mean age of about 54 years, ranging from roughly 23 to 85. Prior anti-PD-1, anti-PD-L1 or anti-CTLA-4 therapy was permitted, and checkpoint inhibitors had been received by under 50% of dose-escalation patients. The monotherapy dose-escalation portion (N of about 49 patients) of the phase I ivuxolimab trial is reported in the paper. Intravenous ivuxolimab was administered to patients every 2 weeks at six dose levels: 0.01, 0.1, 0.3, 1.5, 3 and 10 mg/kg. Partial responses occurred in three dose-escalation patients: two with cutaneous melanoma and one with hepatocellular carcinoma. Of the approximately 50 dose-escalation patients, hepatocellular carcinoma was present in about 20, melanoma in approximately 15, renal cell carcinoma in 9 and head and neck cancer in 9. What the research found in general, with its limitations: Low levels of normalized T-cell clonal expansion were also seen in some patients who did not respond. In partial responders in the 0.1-3.0 mg/kg groups, normalized peripheral clonal expansion was found to be among the lowest, especially among CD8+ T cells. At doses of 0.1 to 3.0 mg/kg, clonal expansion of both CD4+ and CD8+ T cells in blood was seen between baseline and week 6. The antigen specificity of the peripheral T cells that underwent clonal expansion was not determined. After ivuxolimab, more expanded clones were found on average in CD8+ T cells than in CD4+ T cells.

Patients with autoimmune disease history or receiving systemic immunosuppression were excluded from the trial. Peripheral blood for TCR sequencing was drawn from every dose cohort at baseline, at cycle 4 day 1 and at cycle 7 day 1. Samples were obtained from an open-label, multicenter, first-in-human phase I dose-escalation trial of ivuxolimab. Adults with locally advanced or metastatic melanoma, renal cell, hepatocellular, or head and neck squamous cell carcinoma were enrolled in the trial. CD4+ and CD8+ T cells were sorted separately from peripheral blood before TCR sequencing. The CDR3 spans 16 residues, from the cysteine through the phenylalanine. The DNA shown is the 48-base CDR3, in frame from base 1. In the germline V gene, CDR1 corresponds to MNHEY and CDR2 to SVGAGI. Trimming removed 0 bases from V and 0 bases from J, leaving 9 bases between the germline ends. On this clone: The antigen it binds to is not known. Base qualities are missing; no much larger clone stands one base away.

Genomic DNA was extracted from sorted cells for sequencing of the TCRbeta CDR3 region. TCRbeta CDR3 regions were sequenced using the immunoSEQ Assay. TCRdb limited this immuneACCESS table to in-frame rearrangements with V and J called. A share of clones is missing; checked studies link under half to unresolved V genes, and the rest is unexplained. For this sample there are around 100,000 clones; 85% to 90% appear just once. The top ten clonotypes cover roughly 5.5% of the sample. The sequence links TRBV6-5 to TRBJ2-4, with the identity of the D gene unclear. This TCR came from an adult with an advanced solid tumor such as melanoma, head and neck, liver or kidney cancer. Sequenced material: CD4+ or CD8+ T cells sorted from blood, taken in a trial of the OX40 agonist ivuxolimab. The DNA is as follows: TGTGCCAGCAGTTACTCAGCAGATCTAGCCAAAAACATTCAGTACTTC. Translation gives CASSYSADLAKNIQYF.